This record covers a single TCR beta chain. Its antigen is not identified. Each donor gave one heparinised blood draw averaging about 110 mL. Sorting based on CD45RO/CCR7/CD25/CD127/CD95/CD27 separated CD4+ naive, central memory, regulatory and stem cell-like memory cells. These data originate in a study of beta chain features in type 1 diabetes. Background on the study: Investigators examined more than 90 million sorted cells across all samples.

General study findings and limits: Shorter TCRB CDR3s, moderately but significantly so, marked every one of the four CD4+ subsets in Type 1 diabetes patients.

Trimming left V 7 bases short and J 2 bases short, with 11 bases between. Per the germline V gene, CDR1 is SGHTA and CDR2 is FQGNSA. This CDR3 region has 13 residues. The authors reverse transcribed all of the isolated RNA, so sequencing captured expressed TCRB transcripts. Data came from immunoSEQ multiplex PCR; TCRdb stores just in-frame clones and leaves some out. This sample carries about 370,000 clones, roughly a tenth of them seen once, and the ten largest clones take approximately 0.55%. This clonotype originated in a man aged 25 to 45 with type 1 diabetes. The sequencing input was central memory CD4+ T cells from blood. The chain joins TRBV7-2 to TRBJ2-5; no reliable D call. The CDR3 protein is CASTLMGQETQYF. In nucleotides, the CDR3 is TGTGCCAGCACCTTGATGGGGCAAGAGACCCAGTACTTC. The full variable domain, its missing parts supplied by reference TRBV7-2 and TRBJ2-5, is GAGVSQSPSNKVTEKGKDVELRCDPISGHTALYWYRQSLGQGLEFLIYFQGNSAPDKSGLPSDRFSAERTGGSVSTLTIQRTQQEDSAVYLCASTLMGQETQYFGPGTRLLVL.